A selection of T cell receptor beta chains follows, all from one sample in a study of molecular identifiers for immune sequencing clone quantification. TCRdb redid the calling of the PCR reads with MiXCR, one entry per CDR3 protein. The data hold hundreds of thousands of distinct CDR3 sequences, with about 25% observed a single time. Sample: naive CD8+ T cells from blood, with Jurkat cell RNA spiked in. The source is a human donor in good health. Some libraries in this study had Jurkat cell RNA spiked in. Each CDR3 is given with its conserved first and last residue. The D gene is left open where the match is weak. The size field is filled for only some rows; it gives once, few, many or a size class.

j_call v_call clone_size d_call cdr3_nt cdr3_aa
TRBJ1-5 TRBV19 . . TGTGCCAGTAGCCCAGGGGTGCGGGGGTTTAATCAGCCCCAGCAGTTT CASSPGVRGFNQPQQF
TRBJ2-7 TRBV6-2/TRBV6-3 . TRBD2 TGTGCCAGCAGTTCCAGACTAGCGGGAGGATACGAGCAGTACTTC CASSSRLAGGYEQYF
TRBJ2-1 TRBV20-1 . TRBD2 TGCAGTGCTAGGGGACTAATGCATGAGCAGTTCTTC CSARGLMHEQFF
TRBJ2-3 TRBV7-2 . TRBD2 TGTGCCCGCCGCCGAACTAGCGGGAGTGCAGATACGCAGTATTTT CARRRTSGSADTQYF
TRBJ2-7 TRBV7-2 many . TGTGCCAGCAGCGCCCGGGACTGGGCATACGAGCAGTACTTC CASSARDWAYEQYF
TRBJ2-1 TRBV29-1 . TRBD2 TGCAGCGTTGAAGTACTAGCGGGGGGGCTCTCCTACAATGAGCAGTTCTTC CSVEVLAGGLSYNEQFF
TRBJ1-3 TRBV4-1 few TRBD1 TGCGCCAGCAGTACCCGACAGGGTAGAGACACCATATATTTT CASSTRQGRDTIYF
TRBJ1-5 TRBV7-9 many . TGTGCCAGCAGCTTATCAGGGGCGAATCAGCCCCAGCATTTT CASSLSGANQPQHF
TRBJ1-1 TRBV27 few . TGTGCCAGCAGTTCGCCCCAAGGAGCTTTCTTT CASSSPQGAFF
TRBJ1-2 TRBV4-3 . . TGCGCCAGCAGCCAAGATTTGGGTCAGAGCTATGGCTACACCTTC CASSQDLGQSYGYTF
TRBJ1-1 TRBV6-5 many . TGTGCCAGCAGTTACTATGCGAACACTGAAGCTTTCTTT CASSYYANTEAFF
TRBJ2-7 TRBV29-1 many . TGCAGCGTTGGGGGGAGGCCCTCCAACTCCTACGAGCAGTACTTC CSVGGRPSNSYEQYF
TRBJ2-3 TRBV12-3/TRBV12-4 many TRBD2 TGTGCCAGCAGCCCCACGTTGGCGGGAGAGGCCACAGATACGCAGTATTTT CASSPTLAGEATDTQYF
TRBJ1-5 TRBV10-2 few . TGCGCCAGCAGTGAAGCTCTTGCGACAGCGCCCCAGCATTTT CASSEALATAPQHF
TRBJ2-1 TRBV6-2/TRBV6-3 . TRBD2 TGTGCCAGCAGTAGAGCGGGAGGTGCGAATGGGCAGTTCTTC CASSRAGGANGQFF
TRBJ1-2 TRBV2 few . TGTGCCAGCAGATGGACAGAGAACTATGGCTACACCTTC CASRWTENYGYTF
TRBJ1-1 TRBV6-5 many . TGTGCCAGCAGTTACTCCCCCTGGGGATCCACTGAAGCTTTCTTT CASSYSPWGSTEAFF
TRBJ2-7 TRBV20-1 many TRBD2 TGCAGTGCTACGGGACTAGCGGGAGGAGGGTACGAGCAGTACTTC CSATGLAGGGYEQYF
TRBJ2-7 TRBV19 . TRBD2 TGTGCCAGTAGTCGACTAGCGGGGGGCTACGCGCAGTACTTC CASSRLAGGYAQYF
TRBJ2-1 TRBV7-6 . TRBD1 TGTGCCAGCAGCTTAAGACTCGGGACAGGGGCCAATGAGCAGTTCTTC CASSLRLGTGANEQFF
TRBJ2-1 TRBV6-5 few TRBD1 TGTGCCAGCAGTATGGGACAGGGGGGGGGGAATGAGCAGTTCTTC CASSMGQGGGNEQFF
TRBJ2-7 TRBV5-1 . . TGCGCCAGCAGCTTGATCCACTCCTACGAGCAGTACTTC CASSLIHSYEQYF
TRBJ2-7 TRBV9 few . TGTGCCAGCAGCAACCCCTCGCATGATCCCTACGAGCAGTACTTC CASSNPSHDPYEQYF
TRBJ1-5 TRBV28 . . TGTGCCAGCAGTTTTAGGTCGAGTCAGCCCCAGCATTTT CASSFRSSQPQHF
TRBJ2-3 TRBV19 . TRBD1 TGTGCCAGTAGACCCTACCCGACAGGGGAGAACGCAGATACGCAGTATTTT CASRPYPTGENADTQYF
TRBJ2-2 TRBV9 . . TGTGCCAGCCGCGACGCAGAATGGGTCCAGAACACCGGGGAGCTGTTTTTT CASRDAEWVQNTGELFF
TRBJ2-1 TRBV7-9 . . TGTGCCAGCAGCTTAGCGACCGGGGCAGGGGAGTTTGAGCAGTTCTTC CASSLATGAGEFEQFF
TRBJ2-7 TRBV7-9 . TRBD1 TGTGCCAGCAGCGGGACAGGGGAGAGCTCCTACGAGCAGTACTTC CASSGTGESSYEQYF
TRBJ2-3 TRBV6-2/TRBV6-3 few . TGTGCCAGCAGGACTCCGGCAGGGGGGACAGATACGCAGTATTTT CASRTPAGGTDTQYF
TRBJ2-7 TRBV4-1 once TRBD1 TGCGCCAGCAGCCAGCCGGACAGGGGATCGGCCTACGAGCAGTACTTC CASSQPDRGSAYEQYF
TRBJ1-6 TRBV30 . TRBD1 TGTGCCTGTAGAACCGGGACAGGGAATTCACCCCTCCACTTT CACRTGTGNSPLHF